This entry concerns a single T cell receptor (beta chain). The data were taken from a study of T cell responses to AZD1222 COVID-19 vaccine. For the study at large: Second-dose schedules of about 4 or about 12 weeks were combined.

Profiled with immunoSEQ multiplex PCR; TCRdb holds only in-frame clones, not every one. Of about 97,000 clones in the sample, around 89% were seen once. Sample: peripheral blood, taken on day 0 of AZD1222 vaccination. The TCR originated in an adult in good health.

Here the CDR3 DNA reads TGCGCCAGCAGCCAACCAGACGGGGGCCGTGAGACCCAGTACTTC. Translated: CASSQPDGGRETQYF. The chain is built from TRBV4-1 and TRBJ2-5, with D perhaps TRBD1 or TRBD2 (6 bases each). Germline-derived CDR1 and CDR2 are MGHRA and YSYEKL. Trimming shortened V by 2 bases and J by 5 bases, and 15 bases separated the two germline ends. The CDR3 runs to 15 residues.